Listed here are 2 T cell receptor beta chains from one sample, sequenced in a study of T cell changes during pregnancy in multiple sclerosis. Sequenced by immunoSEQ multiplex PCR; TCRdb stores in-frame clones only, minus some. The sample lists 45,000 to 65,000 clones; about nine tenths were seen once. The sample consisted of CD4+ T cells from peripheral blood mononuclear cells, taken in the third trimester of pregnancy. The receptor source for this set is a female donor with multiple sclerosis, enrolled in a pregnancy study.

The V and J genes are TRBV7-2 and TRBJ1-5, with a possible D match to TRBD1 (5 bases). The CDR3 runs to 15 residues. Deletions cut 5 bases from V and 4 bases from J, with 15 bases between. Looked up from germline, CDR1 is SGHTA and CDR2 is FQGNSA. The CDR3 DNA follows: TGTGCCAGCAGCCGCGACAGCGACCTTAATCAGCCCCAGCATTTT. Its protein is CASSRDSDLNQPQHF.

The chain couples TRBV18 to TRBJ1-1; perhaps TRBD1 as D (6 bases). Trimming left V 6 bases short and J 4 bases short, with 21 bases between. The CDR3 covers 16 residues. Germline CDR1 reads KGHSH; CDR2 reads LQKENI. The CDR3 nucleotides are TGTGCCAGCTCCGAAAATGGCCCAGGGGCGGGCACTGAAGCTTTCTTT. This translates into CASSENGPGAGTEAFF.